The 23 T cell receptor beta chains presented below share a single source sample, sequenced in a study of cytomegalovirus exposure and HLA in healthy donors. Researchers ran the PCR with 60 Vbeta and 13 Jbeta primers. TCRdb's copy holds only in-frame clones and misses some; the assay was immunoSEQ multiplex PCR. The sample includes under 200,000 clones, roughly 90% of them seen just once. The sequenced material came from PBMCs. These receptors were taken from a boy between 2 and 10 years old in good health and CMV-seronegative.

The chain is built from TRBV5-1 and TRBJ2-7, with D unresolved. The CDR3 has 15 residues. Per the germline V gene, CDR1 is SGHRS and CDR2 is YFSETQ. The V and J ends lost 2 bases and 3 bases respectively, with 15 bases between them. The CDR3 sequence is CASSFNGRKRYEQYF. DNA of the CDR3: TGCGCCAGCAGCTTCAACGGTAGGAAGCGCTACGAGCAGTACTTC.

This sequence joins TRBV15 and TRBJ1-1; D call uncertain. The CDR3 spans 14 residues. Trimming left V 1 base short and J 0 bases short, with 6 bases between. Per the germline V gene, CDR1 is LNHNV and CDR2 is YYDKDF (reference sequence). CDR3 loop: CATSRAVMNTEAFF. The CDR3 nucleotides are TGTGCCACCAGCAGAGCCGTTATGAACACTGAAGCTTTCTTT.

This chain connects TRBV29-1 to TRBJ2-5; D not certain. The DNA end lines up better with TRBJ2-7; the J call may be wrong. The CDR3 loop spans 12 amino acids. CDR1 and CDR2 from the germline V gene are SQVTM and ANQGSEA. The CDR3 DNA sequence: TGCAGCGTTGAAGCGTCTACCTACGAGCAGTACTTC. Amino acid sequence: CSVEASTYEQYF.

This chain uses TRBV19 with TRBJ1-5; possibly TRBD1 for D (6 bases). The V end was cut by 7 bases, the J end by 9 bases, with 22 bases between. CDR3 length equals 15 residues. Germline V gene data show CDR1 as LNHDA and CDR2 as SQIVND (reference sequence). The CDR3 region is CASKGGQGGIGPQHF. CDR3 nucleotides: TGTGCCAGTAAGGGTGGACAAGGGGGAATAGGGCCCCAGCATTTT.

The V call is TRBV11-2, the J call TRBJ1-2; a possible D gene is TRBD1 (6 bases). The V end lost 5 bases, the J end lost 8 bases, and 15 bases lay between the germline ends. The CDR3 is 13 residues long. Germline V CDR1 and CDR2: SGHAT, FQNNGV. The CDR3 sequence: CASSIPQGWGYTF. The CDR3 nucleotides are TGTGCCAGCAGCATTCCACAGGGCTGGGGCTACACCTTC.

The genes are TRBV7-6 and TRBJ2-7, with 11 bases lining up with TRBD1. Germline V gene lookup returns CDR1 SGHVS and CDR2 FNYEAQ. This CDR3 has 14 amino acids. Germline trimming cut 5 bases from V and 5 bases from J; bases unmatched to any gene: 5. The CDR3 region has the DNA TGTGCCAGCAGCATCCGGGACAGGGGGGACGAGCAGTACTTC. Protein product: CASSIRDRGDEQYF.

This clone came up once. The J gene is TRBJ2-3, the V gene TRBV27; 11 bases align to TRBD2. The germline CDR1 and CDR2 sequences are MNHEY and SMNVEV (reference sequence). The CDR3 spans 19 residues. V lost 5 bases to trimming and J lost 3 bases; unmatched junction nucleotides: 16. CDR3 nucleotides: TGTGCCAGCAGTCCCGGGACTAGCGGAGGGGCGGGGGGTACAGATACGCAGTATTTT. This translates into CASSPGTSGGAGGTDTQYF.

This chain connects TRBV6-1 to TRBJ1-4; D might be TRBD1 (5 bases). Germline V gene lookup returns CDR1 MNHNS and CDR2 SASEGT. CDR3 length equals 14 residues. V was cut by 2 bases and J by 7 bases, with 11 bases left in between. CDR3 in DNA: TGTGCCAGCAGTGAAATCGACAGCCTTGAAAAACTGTTTTTT. This encodes CASSEIDSLEKLFF.

V usage is TRBV7-9 and J usage is TRBJ1-5; 8 bases are shared with TRBD1. Germline loops: CDR1 SEHNR, CDR2 FQNEAQ (reference sequence). The CDR3 length is 14 residues. V lost 5 bases and J lost 4; bases outside the gene matches: 4. The CDR3 loop is CASSPDRGNQPQHF. Here the CDR3 DNA reads TGTGCCAGCAGCCCCGACAGGGGAAATCAGCCCCAGCATTTT.

The V and J genes are TRBV9 and TRBJ1-2, with TRBD1 identical over 9 bases. The CDR3 is made up of 13 amino acids. V was pared by 5 bases and J by 4 bases, with 3 bases of the junction left unmatched. From germline, CDR1 is SGDLS and CDR2 YYNGEE. This chain's CDR3 is CASRSGQGYGYTF. The DNA for the CDR3 is TGTGCCAGCAGGTCGGGACAGGGCTATGGCTACACCTTC.

This chain connects TRBV29-1 to TRBJ2-5; D might be TRBD1 (6 bases). There are 14 residues in the CDR3. The V and J ends lost 4 bases and 2 bases respectively, with 14 bases between them. The germline gives CDR1 SQVTM, CDR2 ANQGSEA. The CDR3 spells CSVVGGTLQETQYF. DNA for the CDR3: TGCAGCGTTGTAGGGGGAACACTACAAGAGACCCAGTACTTC.

The CDR3 here is CASSLAVAGGTDTQYF. DNA for the CDR3: TGTGCCAGCAGCTTGGCCGTAGCGGGGGGCACAGATACGCAGTATTTT. The genes are TRBV5-4 and TRBJ2-3; the match to TRBD2 covers 9 bases. Trimming removed 0 bases from V and 1 base from J; junction bases left unmatched: 3. The CDR3 loop spans 16 amino acids. Germline V gene data show CDR1 as SGHNT and CDR2 as YYREEE (reference sequence).

The sample holds one count of this clone. The rearrangement uses TRBV7-6 and TRBJ1-3; 7 bases line up with TRBD1. This CDR3 is built from 16 residues. Germline V gene sequence: CDR1 SGHVS, CDR2 FNYEAQ. V dropped 6 bases and J dropped 0; count of bases not matched to a gene: 8. CDR3 sequence (DNA): TGTGCCAGCAGTGAGGGACAGCCAAACTCTGGAAACACCATATATTTT. Its translation is CASSEGQPNSGNTIYF.

This clone came up a few times. The chain links TRBV30 to TRBJ1-4; D gene unclear. Between the trimmed V and J ends, which lost 3 bases and 10 bases, there was a span of 30 bases. CDR3 length: 18 amino acids. In germline, CDR1 is GTSNPN, CDR2 SVGIG (reference sequence). Here the CDR3 DNA reads TGTGCCTGGAGGATAAGAAACAAGAGTTCACTTGAACGGGGAAAACTGTTTTTT. Amino acids: CAWRIRNKSSLERGKLFF.

The gene calls are TRBV5-8 and TRBJ1-5; 7 positions match TRBD1. The germline V gene encodes CDR1 SGHTS and CDR2 YDEGEE. The CDR3 has 17 residues. Trimming cost V 6 bases and J 0 bases; bases outside gene matches: 12. CDR3 nucleotide sequence: TGTGCCAGCATCATGGACAGGAGACCTTATAGCAATCAGCCCCAGCATTTT. Residues: CASIMDRRPYSNQPQHF. The full variable domain, rest sourced from reference TRBV5-8 and TRBJ1-5, is EAGVTQSPTHLIKTRGQQATLRCSPISGHTSVYWYQQALGLGLQFLLWYDEGEERNRGNFPPRFSGRQFPNYSSELNVNALELEDSALYLCASIMDRRPYSNQPQHFGDGTRLSIL.

This clone was seen a handful of times. V gene TRBV6-5 combines with J gene TRBJ1-5; no clear D. The V end lost 8 bases, the J end lost 0 bases, and 5 bases lay between the germline ends. Germline V gene sequence: CDR1 MNHEY, CDR2 SVGAGI. The CDR3 extends over 12 amino acids. The CDR3 protein is CASSNSNQPQHF. CDR3 DNA: TGTGCCAGCTCTAATAGCAATCAGCCCCAGCATTTT.

V usage is TRBV30 and J usage is TRBJ1-5; 8 bases match TRBD1. V was clipped by 5 bases and J by 1 base; unmatched bases: 7. The germline gives CDR1 GTSNPN, CDR2 SVGIG (reference sequence). The CDR3 is 15 amino acids. The CDR3 DNA reads TGTGCCTGGGGCGGACAGGGAAGGAGCAATCAGCCCCAGCATTTT. Protein: CAWGGQGRSNQPQHF.

The chain employs TRBV6-5 and TRBJ1-3; 8 nucleotides line up with TRBD1. The V and J ends lost 8 bases and 1 base, in that order; junction bases with no gene match: 4. This CDR3 is 14 amino acids long. Germline V gene sequence: CDR1 MNHEY, CDR2 SVGAGI. CDR3 nucleotide sequence: TGTGCCAGCGGGACAGGATTTTCTGGAAACACCATATATTTT. Translated, it gives CASGTGFSGNTIYF.

This chain links TRBV19 with TRBJ1-3, with D unresolved. Trimming removed 4 bases at V and 4 bases at J, with 17 bases between. This CDR3 is built from 16 residues. The V gene's germline CDR1 is LNHDA and CDR2 SQIVND (reference sequence). CDR3 sequence (DNA): TGTGCCAGTAGTACGGCGGGGAGCATACGCGGAAACACCATATATTTT. It encodes CASSTAGSIRGNTIYF.

This chain links TRBV27 with TRBJ2-3; the D gene is possibly TRBD2 (5 bases). The CDR3 is 15 residues long. Trimming removed 2 bases from V and 5 bases from J, with 14 bases in between. The germline CDR1 and CDR2 sequences are MNHEY and SMNVEV (reference sequence). CDR3 nucleotides: TGTGCCAGCAGTTTAGTTGAGGGATCGGTAGATACGCAGTATTTT. Translating it yields CASSLVEGSVDTQYF.

The chain has TRBV5-1 and TRBJ2-5, with D possibly being TRBD2 (6 bases). The CDR3 has 15 residues. Trimming removed 0 bases at V and 1 base at J, with 10 bases between. Germline V lookup: CDR1 SGHRS, CDR2 YFSETQ. The CDR3: CASSLGSGIQETQYF. As DNA, the CDR3 is TGCGCCAGCAGCTTGGGTAGCGGCATCCAAGAGACCCAGTACTTC.

V gene TRBV28 combines with J gene TRBJ1-5, with 7 positions matching TRBD1. The junction had 8 bases not matched to a gene; V was cut back by 4 bases and J by 2 bases. The length of the CDR3 is 16 residues. Per the germline V gene, CDR1 is MDHEN and CDR2 is SYDVKM. CDR3 in DNA: TGTGCCAGCAGTTCCCATACTCAGGGGGGCAATCAGCCCCAGCATTTT. It yields the protein CASSSHTQGGNQPQHF.

This clone has just a few counts. The V gene is TRBV19, the J gene TRBJ1-5; no definite D call. V gave up 9 bases and J gave up 0 bases, with 9 bases separating them. CDR1 is LNHDA and CDR2 is SQIVND in the germline V gene (reference sequence). CDR3 size: 13 residues. Written as DNA, the CDR3 is TGTGCCAGCCGTACCTATAGCAATCAGCCCCAGCATTTT. Translated: CASRTYSNQPQHF.